This T cell receptor (beta chain) was sequenced for a study of T cells after yellow fever vaccination. The study's findings and limits: The booster response re-showed most primary clones: around 96% CD4, approximately 90% CD8. It was the secondary response that reached its peak faster, day 5 versus 15, but it was weaker.

MiXCR, applied by TCRdb to the 5' RACE reads, yields one record per CDR3 protein. The sample comprises hundreds of thousands of distinct CDR3 sequences, roughly an eighth of which are singletons, and 15% rests with the top ten. Worth noting for this clonotype: Its antigen is currently unknown.

The origin of this receptor is a man aged 25-45 years who received the YFV17D yellow fever vaccine. The material was PBMCs, obtained on the day of the yellow fever booster vaccination.

The CDR3: CAWSEGTGDYEQYF. The DNA for the CDR3 is TGTGCCTGGAGCGAAGGGACAGGTGATTACGAGCAGTACTTC. The chain employs TRBV30 and TRBJ2-7; 8 nucleotides match TRBD1. The CDR3 totals 14 residues. Germline V gives CDR1 GTSNPN, CDR2 SVGIG (reference sequence). The V segment lost 3 bases and the J segment 4 bases; nucleotides outside the gene matches: 8.